This T cell receptor beta chain was sequenced in a study of T cells in Graves' hyperthyroidism and ophthalmopathy (dated by TCRdb to the late 2010s). A note on the overall study: Peripheral blood was sampled at the time of initial diagnosis, prior to any treatment. An independent validation cohort of under 20 hyperthyroidism patients and 17 patients who later progressed to ophthalmopathy tested prospective prediction of ophthalmopathy. To identify TCR V-J signatures that set the groups apart, the researchers used a discovery cohort of 95 to 100 patients, made up of fewer than 50 with Graves' ophthalmopathy and 55 to 65 with stable Graves' hyperthyroidism. After blood sampling, hyperthyroidism patients were treated with methimazole at a starting dose of 30 mg daily, and ophthalmopathy patients were treated with high-dose intravenous methylprednisolone. The paper reports TCR Vbeta CDR3 sequencing of over 120 peripheral blood samples: 40 to 45 ophthalmopathy, 75 to 80 hyperthyroidism and approximately 17 progressor patients. The study also compared thyroid tissue and blood T-cell repertoires from roughly 6 Graves' hyperthyroidism patients. The 100 discovery patients were randomly divided into training and test sets at a 7:3 ratio.

Worth noting for this clonotype: Its antigen is unknown. This may come from a read error, since a much larger clone is one base off.

Moderately to severely active disease, a Clinical Activity Score of at least 3, a NOSPECS grade of at least 4, and a duration under 3 months were present in ophthalmopathy patients. The study excluded patients with uncontrolled infections, other autoimmune diseases, pregnancy or lactation. Diagnoses were established on the basis of clinical symptoms, serum thyroxine and TRAb, thyroid ultrasound, and orbital computed tomography. PBMCs were isolated from about 9 ml of fresh peripheral blood by Ficoll-Paque density gradient centrifugation. Total RNA was extracted using Trizol reagent, and RNA quality was assessed on an Agilent 2100 Bioanalyzer. Including cysteine and phenylalanine, the CDR3 has 12 amino acids. Only the CDR3 region is kept as DNA, spanning 36 bases read in frame from base 1. Reading the germline V gene gives CDR1 SNHLY and CDR2 FYNNEI. The investigation overall reported the following: In validation, progression to ophthalmopathy was predicted by the model with nearly 71% sensitivity and 72% to 80% specificity, a median of 6.5 months before onset. Most expanded thyroid clonotypes (frequency above 0.001) were also detected in blood, suggesting blood repertoires may reflect thyroid immune responses. No statistical method was used to set the sample size in advance, and investigators knew the group allocation. A 13 V-J signature model separated ophthalmopathy from stable hyperthyroidism, with nearly 90% sensitivity and just under 84% specificity in cross-validation and 80%/75% in testing.

Amplification of TCR beta CDR3 regions was carried out from RNA transcripts. For the first round of RT-PCR on the TCR CDR3, the HTBI primer set was used together with the Qiagen OneStep RT-PCR kit. Libraries were constructed in a second round of multiplex PCR, after which size selection and purification were performed. The libraries were sequenced on an Illumina HiSeq2000 using paired-end 100 bp reads. Turning to the authors' computational methods: SOAPnuke was used to process the raw data, throwing out any read that contained adapters or uncalled bases, had a mean Phred below 15, or lacked an exact constant-primer or identifier match. COPE v1.2.5 was used to merge high-quality paired reads, and clonotypes were defined as unique nucleotide sequences. MiTCR v1.1 was used to align clonotypes to the IMGT TRBV, TRBD and TRBJ reference segments. Only V-J combinations with frequency above 0.0001, covering 99% to 99.2% of repertoires, were analysed. The TCS score was defined as the ratio of F50 (clonal expansion) to E x V (chaos), calculated using BLOSUM62-based TCRdist between CDR3 peptides within each V-J. Welch's t-statistics and random forest reduced fewer than 600 V-J features to roughly 13, which were used in a naive Bayes classifier (R e1071). TCRdb ran its own pipeline on the public reads, namely fastp trimming at Q25 and MiXCR clone calling, and kept in-frame beta chains. For every CDR3 protein sequence, its rows merge into one entry that carries the most common genes and DNA. The V and J calls, along with clone size, are taken from TCRdb and not from the paper's own processing. This sample comprises about 640,000 distinct CDR3 sequences, less than 25% of them detected only once. The top ten hold 34% of the sample.

This chain joins TRBV2 to TRBJ1-4; the central 8 bases match TRBD1. The receptor was derived from a man under 40 with Graves' ophthalmopathy. The sequencing input was blood. The CDR3 protein sequence reads: CASSRGPEKLSF. The DNA sequence follows: TGTGCCAGCAGCAGGGGGCCTGAAAAACTGTCTTTT.